The 30 T cell receptor beta chains in this list originate from one sample, sequenced in a study of cytomegalovirus exposure and HLA in healthy donors. It was with 60 Vbeta and 13 Jbeta primers that the PCR ran. Sequencing used immunoSEQ multiplex PCR; TCRdb keeps in-frame clones, though not all of them. The table lists around 190,000 clones, about 84% of them singletons. The sample comprised PBMCs. Receptors originate from a woman younger than 45 in good health and CMV-seropositive.

The chain employs TRBV7-9 and TRBJ1-1; D is unclear. This CDR3 spans 15 amino acids. Trimming took off 5 bases at V and 0 bases at J, with 13 bases between the two ends. In germline, CDR1 is SEHNR, CDR2 FQNEAQ (reference sequence). The DNA of the CDR3 is TGTGCCAGCAGCCGAGATCTGGGCATGAACACTGAAGCTTTCTTT. It encodes CASSRDLGMNTEAFF.

This chain uses TRBV27 with TRBJ1-4, with 7 bases that match TRBD1. Germline CDR1 and CDR2: MNHEY and SMNVEV (reference sequence). With 6 bases clipped from V and 8 bases from J, the junction kept 15 bases outside the gene matches. The CDR3 is 16 amino acids. The CDR3 bases are TGTGCCAGCAGCGATGCTAGGGACAGTCTAGGGGAAAAACTGTTTTTT. This sequence encodes CASSDARDSLGEKLFF.

The chain couples TRBV19 to TRBJ2-1, with a tentative D call TRBD2 (7 bases). The germline V gene encodes CDR1 LNHDA and CDR2 SQIVND (reference sequence). The V gene lost 5 bases and the J gene lost 6 bases, with 20 bases spanning the gap. The CDR3 consists of 16 residues. Here the CDR3 reads CASSSPEGGVFNEQFF. The CDR3 nucleotides are TGTGCCAGTAGTTCCCCTGAGGGGGGGGTGTTCAATGAGCAGTTCTTC. Based on the CDR3 plus reference TRBV19 and TRBJ2-1, the full variable domain is DGGITQSPKYLFRKEGQNVTLSCEQNLNHDAMYWYRQDPGQGLRLIYYSQIVNDFQKGDIAEGYSVSREKKESFPLTVTSAQKNPTAFYLCASSSPEGGVFNEQFFGPGTRLTVL.

This clone was detected once. The chain employs TRBV19 and TRBJ1-5; D is undetermined. There are 13 residues in the CDR3. The germline V gene has CDR1 LNHDA and CDR2 SQIVND (reference sequence). V gave up 0 bases and J gave up 6 bases, with 6 bases separating them. CDR3 region: CASSIDSRQPQHF. CDR3 nucleotides: TGTGCCAGTAGTATAGACAGTCGTCAGCCCCAGCATTTT.

This clone was recorded a few times. The rearrangement joins TRBV6-6 to TRBJ1-3, with 10 bases lining up with TRBD1. There are 16 residues in the CDR3. The germline V gene has CDR1 MNHNY and CDR2 SVGAGI (reference sequence). After removal of 5 bases from V and 4 bases from J, the junction contained 8 bases not matched to a gene. CDR3 in amino acids: CASSPRQGAAGNTIYF. The DNA for the CDR3 is TGTGCCAGCAGTCCCCGACAGGGGGCGGCGGGAAACACCATATATTTT.

The sample holds one count of this clone. This chain connects TRBV30 to TRBJ2-7; D gene unclear. This CDR3 is built from 11 residues. Trimming took off 3 bases at V and 2 bases at J, with 5 bases between the two ends. Germline CDR1 GTSNPN, CDR2 SVGIG (reference sequence). Here the CDR3 DNA reads TGTGCCTGGAGCAGGACCTACGAGCAGTACTTC. The encoded protein is CAWSRTYEQYF.

This sequence joins TRBV9 and TRBJ2-3; no clear D gene. Trimming pared 0 bases from V and 6 bases from J, leaving 8 bases between. Germline-derived CDR1 and CDR2 are SGDLS and YYNGEE. This CDR3 has 13 residues. The chain's CDR3 is CASSVEASDTQYF. Here the CDR3 DNA reads TGTGCCAGCAGCGTAGAGGCTAGTGATACGCAGTATTTT.

The rearrangement links TRBV10-3 to TRBJ2-1, with 10 bases lining up with TRBD2. V lost 2 bases, J lost 4 bases, and 2 bases stayed unmatched. This CDR3 spans 15 amino acids. In germline, CDR1 is ENHRY, CDR2 SYGVKD. CDR3 DNA sequence: TGTGCCATCAGTGAGGGGACTAGCGATTACAATGAGCAGTTCTTC. It specifies CAISEGTSDYNEQFF.

The gene calls are TRBV2 and TRBJ2-7, with 8 bases that match TRBD1. V trimming: 4 bases; J trimming: 13 bases; junction bases outside the gene matches: 9. The CDR3 covers 12 residues. Per the germline V gene, CDR1 is SNHLY and CDR2 is FYNNEI. CDR3 coding DNA: TGTGCCAGCAGTGTTACGCCAGGGGGCTTATACTTC. It specifies CASSVTPGGLYF.

This clone occurred once. The V gene is TRBV9, the J gene TRBJ1-1, with 8 positions matching TRBD1. Germline V gives CDR1 SGDLS, CDR2 YYNGEE. The trim removed 3 bases at V and 9 bases at J, leaving 10 bases unmatched. The CDR3 sequence is 14 residues long. The CDR3 nucleotides read TGTGCCAGCAGCGCCAAGGGACAGGACCCAAAAGCTTTCTTT. Translation gives CASSAKGQDPKAFF.

Only a few counts were recorded for this clone. The genes are TRBV19 and TRBJ1-2; no reliable D call. Trimming removed 3 bases at V and 4 bases at J, with 12 bases between. The CDR3 length is 14 residues. Germline-derived CDR1 and CDR2 are LNHDA and SQIVND (reference sequence). DNA of the CDR3: TGTGCCAGTAGTATTCCGATTCTCAGCTATGGCTACACCTTC. This encodes CASSIPILSYGYTF.

The chain carries TRBV12-5 and TRBJ2-1, with 8 bases fitting TRBD1. This CDR3 comprises 14 residues. The germline gives CDR1 LGHNT, CDR2 FRNRAP. The junction had 5 bases not matched to a gene; V was cut back by 6 bases and J by 4 bases. The CDR3 DNA sequence: TGTGCTAGTGGGGCACAGGGGGGTTACAATGAGCAGTTCTTC. Translation: CASGAQGGYNEQFF. The full variable domain, completed using reference TRBV12-5 and TRBJ2-1, is DARVTQTPRHKVTEMGQEVTMRCQPILGHNTVFWYRQTMMQGLELLAYFRNRAPLDDSGMPKDRFSAEMPDATLATLKIQPSEPRDSAVYFCASGAQGGYNEQFFGPGTRLTVL.

The chain joins TRBV5-1 to TRBJ2-5; tentative D call: TRBD2 (6 bases). V was trimmed by 2 bases and J by 2 bases, leaving 10 bases between them. The CDR3 runs to 14 residues. In germline, CDR1 is SGHRS, CDR2 YFSETQ. The CDR3 bases are TGCGCCAGCAGCTTCGGCGGGATTCAAGAGACCCAGTACTTC. This encodes CASSFGGIQETQYF.

The rearrangement links TRBV10-3 to TRBJ1-1, with a weak D call TRBD1 (6 bases). The V gene's germline CDR1 is ENHRY and CDR2 SYGVKD. Trimming removed 11 bases at V and 5 bases at J, with 18 bases between. The CDR3 is 13 residues long. The CDR3 DNA is TGTGCCGTTGTGCCCCAGGGGTATACTGAAGCTTTCTTT. As protein: CAVVPQGYTEAFF.

This clone was seen only a few times. Sequence at one end of the junction differs from germline and may be a read error. The V call is TRBV7-7, the J call TRBJ1-1, with D unresolved. The CDR3 extends over 18 amino acids. CDR1 and CDR2 (germline): SSHAT, FNYEAQ (reference sequence). For the CDR3, the DNA is TGTGCTAGCAGCCCTATCGGGCCCGGGGAGGAGATGGGGACTGAAGCTTTCTTT. Its protein is CASSPIGPGEEMGTEAFF.

This chain uses TRBV10-1 with TRBJ1-5; 12 bases agree with TRBD1. Germline-derived CDR1 and CDR2 are WNHNN and SYGVQD (reference sequence). The ends lost 7 bases at V and 2 bases at J; junction bases unmatched: 12. The CDR3 extends over 18 amino acids. DNA for the CDR3: TGCGCCAGCAATACCGGGACAGGGGGCAGGGGCGGCAATCAGCCCCAGCATTTT. Encoded protein: CASNTGTGGRGGNQPQHF.

This clone has ten or more counts. Other DNA variants within this sample encode the same CDR3. The chain is built from TRBV6-1 and TRBJ1-1; D remains unclear. V was trimmed by 1 base and J by 1 base, leaving 4 bases between them. CDR1 is MNHNS and CDR2 is SASEGT in the germline V gene. The CDR3 is 13 amino acids. CDR3 sequence: CASSEGANTEAFF. The CDR3 coding sequence is TGTGCCAGCAGTGAAGGGGCGAACACTGAAGCTTTCTTT.

This clone appeared a few times. The chain couples TRBV5-5 to TRBJ2-2, with TRBD1 matching over 8 bases. This CDR3 has 14 residues. Germline CDR1 is SGHKS and CDR2 is YYEKEE (reference sequence). After removal of 3 bases from V and 6 bases from J, the junction contained 4 bases not matched to a gene. In DNA form, the CDR3 reads TGTGCCAGCAGCTCGACAGGGGAGGCCGGGGAGCTGTTTTTT. It codes for CASSSTGEAGELFF. The full variable domain, rest sourced from reference TRBV5-5 and TRBJ2-2, is DAGVTQSPTHLIKTRGQQVTLRCSPISGHKSVSWYQQVLGQGPQFIFQYYEKEERGRGNFPDRFSARQFPNYSSELNVNALLLGDSALYLCASSSTGEAGELFFGEGSRLTVL.

V is TRBV11-2 and J is TRBJ2-5; D might be TRBD1 (6 bases). Trimming removed 3 bases from V and 2 bases from J, with 13 bases in between. This CDR3 region has 15 residues. Germline V gives CDR1 SGHAT, CDR2 FQNNGV. In DNA form, the CDR3 reads TGTGCCAGCAGCTTGGACGGGACATCTCAAGAGACCCAGTACTTC. It codes for CASSLDGTSQETQYF.

The J gene is TRBJ2-1, the V gene TRBV4-3; a possible D gene is TRBD2 (5 bases). CDR1 and CDR2 from the germline V gene are LGHNA and YSLEER. The V end lost 2 bases, the J end lost 0 bases, and 11 bases lay between the germline ends. There are 16 residues in the CDR3. CDR3 bases: TGCGCCAGCAGCCAAAGGCGGGCTAGCTCCTACAATGAGCAGTTCTTC. This translates into CASSQRRASSYNEQFF.

In nucleotides, the CDR3 is TGCGCCAGCAGTCAATCGGCGGGTGACGAGCAGTACTTC. It specifies CASSQSAGDEQYF. This chain joins TRBV23-1 and TRBJ2-7; D possibly corresponds to TRBD2 (5 bases). TRBV23-1 is identified as an open reading frame with a role that is uncertain. Trimming took 0 bases from V and 5 from J, leaving 8 bases between them. The CDR3 runs to 13 residues.

This chain's CDR3 is CASSPGLAENIQYF. The CDR3 nucleotides read TGCGCCAGCAGCCCGGGACTAGCGGAAAACATTCAGTACTTC. V gene TRBV5-1 combines with J gene TRBJ2-4, with 11 bases fitting TRBD2. This CDR3 has 14 amino acids. The ends lost 4 bases at V and 5 bases at J; junction bases unmatched: 2. CDR1 and CDR2 (germline): SGHRS, YFSETQ.

This clone was seen just once. The chain recombines TRBV11-2 with TRBJ2-2; 9 bases are shared with TRBD2. V shed 7 bases and J 2 bases; nucleotides not matched to a gene: 5. Germline V CDR1 and CDR2: SGHAT, FQNNGV. CDR3 size: 15 residues. The DNA of the CDR3 is TGTGCCAGCACCCGACTAGCGGTAAACACCGGGGAGCTGTTTTTT. Protein sequence: CASTRLAVNTGELFF.

This chain uses TRBV18 with TRBJ2-5; 7 nucleotides align to TRBD2. Trimming cost V 2 bases and J 5 bases; bases outside gene matches: 17. Germline CDR1 reads KGHSH; CDR2 reads LQKENI. The CDR3 is 18 amino acids. The CDR3 sequence: CASSPGLASGVIVETQYF. In nucleotides, the CDR3 is TGTGCCAGCTCACCAGGTTTGGCTAGCGGAGTCATTGTGGAGACCCAGTACTTC.

The chain uses TRBV7-9 and TRBJ2-1; 10 bases map to TRBD1. The CDR3 is made up of 16 amino acids. The ends lost 5 bases at V and 2 bases at J; junction bases unmatched: 6. Looked up from germline, CDR1 is SEHNR and CDR2 is FQNEAQ (reference sequence). CDR3: CASSQGQGGTYNEQFF. As DNA, the CDR3 is TGTGCCAGCAGCCAAGGACAGGGGGGTACCTACAATGAGCAGTTCTTC.

The rearrangement links TRBV5-4 to TRBJ2-7; 7 positions match TRBD1. CDR1 and CDR2 (germline): SGHNT, YYREEE (reference sequence). This CDR3 comprises 15 residues. The ends lost 0 bases at V and 2 bases at J; junction bases unmatched: 5. CDR3: CASSLGATGPYEQYF. The CDR3 DNA sequence: TGTGCCAGCAGCTTGGGTGCGACAGGGCCCTACGAGCAGTACTTC.

The CDR3 nucleotides are TGTGCCAGCAGCCAAGATCCAGGGCGGGGAGATTACAATGAGCAGTTCTTC. Its translation: CASSQDPGRGDYNEQFF. The rearrangement joins TRBV4-2 to TRBJ2-1; D may be TRBD2 (6 bases). The germline V gene encodes CDR1 LGHNA and CDR2 YNFKEQ. The CDR3 is made up of 17 amino acids. Trimming took 0 bases from V and 4 from J, leaving 16 bases between them.

CDR3 sequence: CASSPTGLNWVGEQYF. The CDR3 coding sequence is TGTGCCAGCAGTCCGACAGGCCTGAACTGGGTGGGCGAGCAGTACTTC. This chain links TRBV5-6 with TRBJ2-7; D possibly corresponds to TRBD1 (6 bases). Per germline, CDR1 SGHDT and CDR2 YYEEEE. V lost 5 bases, J lost 6 bases, and 24 bases lay in between. CDR3 size: 16 residues. Using reference TRBV5-6 and TRBJ2-7 for the parts outside the CDR3, the full variable domain is DAGVTQSPTHLIKTRGQQVTLRCSPKSGHDTVSWYQQALGQGPQFIFQYYEEEERQRGNFPDRFSGHQFPNYSSELNVNALLLGDSALYLCASSPTGLNWVGEQYFGPGTRLTVT.

The chain uses TRBV4-2 and TRBJ2-5; 10 positions match TRBD2. Germline trimming cut 0 bases from V and 5 bases from J; bases unmatched to any gene: 18. The CDR3 sequence is 20 residues long. Per the germline V gene, CDR1 is LGHNA and CDR2 is YNFKEQ. CDR3 DNA: TGTGCCAGCAGCCAAGAGTTGTCCGGGCTAGCGGGAGTGCGAGCGGAGACCCAGTACTTC. Encoded protein: CASSQELSGLAGVRAETQYF.

The chain links TRBV19 to TRBJ2-3; 7 nucleotides line up with TRBD1. Unmatched junction bases numbered 12, after V lost 7 bases and J lost 5 bases. Germline assignment: CDR1 LNHDA and CDR2 SQIVND (reference sequence). CDR3 length equals 15 residues. The CDR3 region has the DNA TGTGCCAGTACCACGACAGGGCATGCCGGAGATACGCAGTATTTT. Translating gives CASTTTGHAGDTQYF.